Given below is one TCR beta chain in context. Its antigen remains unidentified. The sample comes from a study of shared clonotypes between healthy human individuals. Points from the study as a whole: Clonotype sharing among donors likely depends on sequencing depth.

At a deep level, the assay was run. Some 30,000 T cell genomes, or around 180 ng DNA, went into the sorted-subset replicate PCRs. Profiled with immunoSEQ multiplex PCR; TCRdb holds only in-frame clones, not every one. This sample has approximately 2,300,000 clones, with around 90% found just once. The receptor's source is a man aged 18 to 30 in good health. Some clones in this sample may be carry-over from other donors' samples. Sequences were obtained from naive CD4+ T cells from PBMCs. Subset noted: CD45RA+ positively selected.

The CDR3 DNA is TGCGCCAGCAGCTTGGTCCTCGACTACGAGCAGTACTTC. Translated, it gives CASSLVLDYEQYF. This rearrangement joins TRBV5-1 to TRBJ2-7; the D is unclear. The CDR3 contains 13 residues. V gave up 0 bases and J gave up 3 bases, with 7 bases separating them. The V gene's germline CDR1 is SGHRS and CDR2 YFSETQ.